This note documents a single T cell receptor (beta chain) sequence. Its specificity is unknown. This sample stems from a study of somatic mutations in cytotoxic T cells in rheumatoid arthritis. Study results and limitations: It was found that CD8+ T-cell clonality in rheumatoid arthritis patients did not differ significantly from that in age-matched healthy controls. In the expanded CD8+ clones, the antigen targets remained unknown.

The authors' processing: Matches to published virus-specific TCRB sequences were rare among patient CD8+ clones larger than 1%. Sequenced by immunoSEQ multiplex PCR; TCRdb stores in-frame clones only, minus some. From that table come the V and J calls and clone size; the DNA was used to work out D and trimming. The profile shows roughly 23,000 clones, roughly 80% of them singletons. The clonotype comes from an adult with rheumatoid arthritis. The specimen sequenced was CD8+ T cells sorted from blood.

CDR3 in DNA: TGTGCCAGCAGCTATTGGCCAGGTTACAATCAGCCCCAGCATTTT. Amino acids: CASSYWPGYNQPQHF. The chain has TRBV5-6 and TRBJ1-5; D is unclear. The CDR3 loop spans 15 amino acids. Trimming left V 3 bases short and J 3 bases short, with 13 bases between. Germline V gene lookup returns CDR1 SGHDT and CDR2 YYEEEE.